The sequence of this T cell receptor beta chain was determined in a study of cytomegalovirus exposure and HLA in healthy donors. General observations from the study: Rare TCR sequences dominated, though some public TCRs recurred in many donors. A few chains linked to CMV were shown in vitro to be specific for CMV antigens. With high specificity and sensitivity, the classifier reportedly diagnosed cytomegalovirus status.

This CDR3 has 14 amino acids. Looked up from germline, CDR1 is MNHNY and CDR2 is SVGAGI (reference sequence). V gave up 6 bases and J gave up 7 bases; unmatched junction bases: 7. Sequencing used immunoSEQ multiplex PCR; TCRdb keeps in-frame clones, though not all of them. This sample has about 130,000 clones; around 93% occur once, and the top ten carry 1.5% to 2%. As concerns this clone: Antigen: not known.

The sequence derives from a man aged 18-30 years in good health and CMV-seropositive. The chain has TRBV6-6 and TRBJ2-2; 8 positions match TRBD2. Sample: PBMCs. CDR3 residues: CASRKRERGGELFF. The CDR3 region has the DNA TGTGCCAGCAGAAAGCGGGAGAGAGGCGGGGAGCTGTTTTTT.